The next 25 T cell receptor beta chains were all read from a single sample in a study of blood T cell repertoires in COVID-19. The data were produced by immunoSEQ multiplex PCR, yet TCRdb's version contains in-frame clones alone and is incomplete. Of roughly 20,000 clones in the sample, roughly 93% were seen once. The material sequenced was peripheral blood. The source of these receptors is a human donor in a cohort sampled during active COVID-19.

The CDR3 coding sequence is TGTGCCAGCACCCAACACCCCGGGGGGCCTCGCTCACCCCTCCACTTT. Amino acids: CASTQHPGGPRSPLHF. The V gene is TRBV5-8, the J gene TRBJ1-6, with a possible D match to TRBD1 (6 bases). V was pared by 6 bases and J by 10 bases, with 23 bases between. The CDR3 is 16 residues long. Germline lookup yields CDR1 SGHTS and CDR2 YDEGEE.

The CDR3 sequence: CASSGVQAGQPQHF. The CDR3 bases are TGTGCCAGCAGCGGAGTCCAGGCAGGGCAGCCCCAGCATTTT. The V and J genes are TRBV2 and TRBJ1-5; D possibly corresponds to TRBD1 (5 bases). The CDR3 is 14 residues long. V was cut by 6 bases and J by 7 bases, with 16 bases left in between. Germline CDR1 and CDR2: SNHLY and FYNNEI.

The chain combines TRBV20-1 with TRBJ2-7; 8 positions match TRBD1. V trimming: 6 bases; J trimming: 7 bases; junction bases outside the gene matches: 5. From germline, CDR1 is DFQATT and CDR2 SNEGSKA (reference sequence). This CDR3 spans 11 amino acids. The CDR3 is CSAMTGEEQYF. CDR3 bases: TGCAGTGCAATGACAGGGGAGGAGCAGTACTTC.

This clone was seen a single time. J is TRBJ1-5 and V is TRBV6-7, with D uncertain. TRBV6-7 is an open reading frame whose function is uncertain. This CDR3 spans 16 amino acids. V gave up 2 bases and J gave up 4 bases, with 15 bases separating them. The CDR3 DNA sequence: TGTGCCAGCAGTTACCCACGGGGTCGCGATAATCAGCCCCAGCATTTT. Its protein is CASSYPRGRDNQPQHF.

This chain connects TRBV3-1 (or the pseudogene TRBV3-2) to TRBJ1-6; the D is unclear. Germline assignment: CDR1 LGHDT and CDR2 YNNKEL (reference sequence). CDR3 length equals 19 residues. V shed 4 bases and J shed 0 bases, with 19 bases lying between them. CDR3 nucleotide sequence: TGTGCCAGCAGCCGACGAACCCTCCATGGGAGCTCCTATAATTCACCCCTCCACTTT. It yields the protein CASSRRTLHGSSYNSPLHF.

This chain joins TRBV19 and TRBJ2-6; D possibly corresponds to TRBD1 (6 bases). This CDR3 has 18 amino acids. Trimming stripped 4 bases from V and 2 bases from J, with 18 bases between. Per germline, CDR1 LNHDA and CDR2 SQIVND (reference sequence). The CDR3: CASSKHKPGVTGANVLTF. CDR3 bases: TGTGCCAGTAGTAAGCATAAGCCAGGGGTGACTGGGGCCAACGTCCTGACTTTC.

V usage is TRBV20-1 and J usage is TRBJ2-2, with a weak D call TRBD1 (6 bases). The germline V and J ends were trimmed by 3 bases and 1 base, with 12 bases remaining between them. Germline lookup yields CDR1 DFQATT and CDR2 SNEGSKA (reference sequence). There are 15 residues in the CDR3. As DNA, the CDR3 is TGCAGTGCTAGTAGACGGGACAAGAACACCGGGGAGCTGTTTTTT. Translated: CSASRRDKNTGELFF.

The chain recombines TRBV29-1 with TRBJ2-5; a weak D match, TRBD2 (5 bases). This CDR3 has 15 amino acids. Germline V lookup: CDR1 SQVTM, CDR2 ANQGSEA. The V end lost 4 bases, the J end lost 7 bases, and 22 bases lay between the germline ends. The CDR3 is CSVGGEPRVSGTQYF. As DNA, the CDR3 is TGCAGCGTTGGGGGAGAACCAAGAGTTTCGGGGACCCAGTACTTC. Using reference TRBV29-1 and TRBJ2-5 for the parts outside the CDR3, the full variable domain is SAVISQKPSRDICQRGTSLTIQCQVDSQVTMMFWYRQQPGQSLTLIATANQGSEATYESGFVIDKFPISRPNLTFSTLTVSNMSPEDSSIYLCSVGGEPRVSGTQYFGPGTRLLVL.

The CDR3, as DNA: TGTGCCAGCAGTTCGCCCAGGGTCGATGAGCAGTTCTTC. Translated: CASSSPRVDEQFF. The chain couples TRBV28 to TRBJ2-1; possible D gene TRBD1, 5 bases. The V gene's germline CDR1 is MDHEN and CDR2 SYDVKM. The CDR3 length is 13 residues. Trimming took 4 bases from V and 8 from J, leaving 12 bases between them.

This chain uses TRBV29-1 with TRBJ2-7, with 12 bases fitting TRBD2. The CDR3 is 13 amino acids. The V segment lost 7 bases and the J segment 6 bases; nucleotides outside the gene matches: 7. Germline V lookup: CDR1 SQVTM, CDR2 ANQGSEA. In DNA form, the CDR3 reads TGCAGCGCTGGGACTAGCGGGTTTTCCGAGCAGTACTTC. Translation: CSAGTSGFSEQYF.

CDR3 in amino acids: CASSRQGGSYNEQFF. CDR3 sequence (DNA): TGTGCCAGTAGCAGACAGGGAGGCTCCTACAATGAGCAGTTCTTC. The rearrangement joins TRBV19 to TRBJ2-1, with D possibly TRBD1 on 7 matching bases. CDR3 length equals 15 residues. With 6 bases removed from V and 0 bases from J, the gap between germline ends came to 12 bases. Germline V lookup: CDR1 LNHDA, CDR2 SQIVND (reference sequence).

This chain uses TRBV9 with TRBJ1-2, with D unclear. This CDR3 contains 14 residues. The germline CDR1 and CDR2 sequences are SGDLS and YYNGEE. V lost 1 base and J lost 3, with 10 bases in between. The CDR3 bases are TGTGCCAGCAGCGTACAGGCCGCAGACTATGGCTACACCTTC. Its translation: CASSVQAADYGYTF.

The chain joins TRBV5-1 to TRBJ2-7; 13 bases match TRBD2. Germline CDR1 is SGHRS and CDR2 is YFSETQ. This CDR3 spans 16 amino acids. V gave up 2 bases and J gave up 4 bases; unmatched junction bases: 6. Written as DNA, the CDR3 is TGCGCCAGCAGCTTCGGACTAGCGGGAGTGGGGTACGAGCAGTACTTC. The encoded protein is CASSFGLAGVGYEQYF. The variable domain in full, with the rest retrieved from reference TRBV5-1 and TRBJ2-7, is KAGVTQTPRYLIKTRGQQVTLSCSPISGHRSVSWYQQTPGQGLQFLFEYFSETQRNKGNFPGRFSGRQFSNSRSEMNVSTLELGDSALYLCASSFGLAGVGYEQYFGPGTRLTVT.

This clone was counted between two and nine times. This chain links TRBV3-1 (or the pseudogene TRBV3-2) with TRBJ1-4; D not certain. This CDR3 is built from 15 residues. The V end was cut by 0 bases, the J end by 8 bases, with 13 bases between. Germline CDR1 and CDR2: LGHDT and YNNKEL (reference sequence). The CDR3 bases are TGTGCCAGCAGCCAAGACCCGGTATTTAGCGAAAAACTGTTTTTT. This codes for CASSQDPVFSEKLFF.

This clone has just one count. This sequence joins TRBV5-6 and TRBJ1-5; D not certain. The CDR3 runs 13 residues. V was trimmed by 4 bases and J by 10 bases, leaving 15 bases between them. Germline values: CDR1 SGHDT, CDR2 YYEEEE. The CDR3 DNA follows: TGTGCCAGCAGCCCACGGAGAGCGTCACCCCAGCATTTT. Its protein is CASSPRRASPQHF.

This rearrangement joins TRBV5-1 to TRBJ1-4; D gene uncertain. The V gene's germline CDR1 is SGHRS and CDR2 YFSETQ. CDR3 length: 16 amino acids. V was cut by 0 bases and J by 8 bases, with 17 bases left in between. CDR3 coding DNA: TGCGCCAGCAGCTTGGAATTGTCTTTCGGGAGGGAAAAACTGTTTTTT. This sequence encodes CASSLELSFGREKLFF. Filled out from reference TRBV5-1 and TRBJ1-4, the complete variable domain reads KAGVTQTPRYLIKTRGQQVTLSCSPISGHRSVSWYQQTPGQGLQFLFEYFSETQRNKGNFPGRFSGRQFSNSRSEMNVSTLELGDSALYLCASSLELSFGREKLFFGSGTQLSVL.

The chain is built from TRBV4-2 and TRBJ2-1; D ambiguous. Germline CDR1 and CDR2: LGHNA and YNFKEQ. The V end was cut by 1 base, the J end by 6 bases, with 10 bases between. CDR3 length equals 14 residues. The CDR3 region is CASSQGGSPNEQFF. The DNA for the CDR3 is TGTGCCAGCAGCCAAGGCGGCAGCCCCAATGAGCAGTTCTTC.

V usage is TRBV7-9 and J usage is TRBJ1-1; D gene ambiguous. Germline loops: CDR1 SEHNR, CDR2 FQNEAQ (reference sequence). Between the trimmed V and J ends, which lost 1 base and 8 bases, there was a span of 8 bases. This CDR3 is 12 amino acids long. The CDR3 nucleotides are TGTGCCAGCAGCTTAGACCAGGTGGAAGCTTTCTTT. It codes for CASSLDQVEAFF.

The rearrangement uses TRBV7-8 and TRBJ1-5; 8 nucleotides line up with TRBD1. Germline V gene sequence: CDR1 SGHVS, CDR2 FQNEAQ. With 5 bases clipped from V and 3 bases from J, the junction kept 9 bases outside the gene matches. The CDR3 runs to 16 residues. The CDR3 DNA reads as TGTGCCAGCAGCACGGACAGGGTTGGGGACAATCAGCCCCAGCATTTT. Encoded protein: CASSTDRVGDNQPQHF.

The chain links TRBV27 to TRBJ2-1, with D possibly matching TRBD1 (6 bases). The CDR3 covers 15 residues. V shed 5 bases and J shed 4 bases, with 15 bases lying between them. CDR1 is MNHEY, CDR2 SMNVEV, per germline (reference sequence). The CDR3: CASSATGHRYNEQFF. Here the CDR3 DNA reads TGTGCCAGCAGTGCGACAGGCCACCGATACAATGAGCAGTTCTTC.

The chain combines TRBV7-9 with TRBJ1-6; tentative D call: TRBD1 (5 bases). The CDR3 runs 17 residues. Trimming left V 4 bases short and J 7 bases short, with 20 bases between. Germline V gives CDR1 SEHNR, CDR2 FQNEAQ (reference sequence). CDR3 DNA sequence: TGTGCCAGCAGCTACGCACTGGAGGGGTTTGGAAATTCACCCCTCCACTTT. This gives the protein CASSYALEGFGNSPLHF. The full variable domain, completed using reference TRBV7-9 and TRBJ1-6, is DTGVSQNPRHKITKRGQNVTFRCDPISEHNRLYWYRQTLGQGPEFLTYFQNEAQLEKSRLLSDRFSAERPKGSFSTLEIQRTEQGDSAMYLCASSYALEGFGNSPLHFGNGTRLTVT.

The chain joins TRBV11-2 to TRBJ2-3; possible D gene TRBD2, 7 bases. V was clipped by 5 bases and J by 5 bases, with 17 bases between them. The CDR3 has 15 residues. Per germline, CDR1 SGHAT and CDR2 FQNNGV. CDR3 bases: TGTGCCAGCAGCCCCGCCGGGGGGCAAGGAGATACGCAGTATTTT. Translated, it gives CASSPAGGQGDTQYF. Variable domain in full (rest from reference TRBV11-2 and TRBJ2-3): EAGVAQSPRYKIIEKRQSVAFWCNPISGHATLYWYQQILGQGPKLLIQFQNNGVVDDSQLPKDRFSAERLKGVDSTLKIQPAKLEDSAVYLCASSPAGGQGDTQYFGPGTRLTVL.

This clone was counted once. The chain carries TRBV14 and TRBJ2-3, with 9 bases identical to TRBD2. CDR3 length: 19 amino acids. CDR1 and CDR2 (germline): SGHDN, FVKESK. The CDR3 here is CATAGGHRTFRSSTDTQYF. DNA of the CDR3: TGTGCAACAGCGGGGGGCCATAGGACCTTCCGTTCTAGCACAGATACGCAGTATTTT.

The chain joins TRBV5-6 to TRBJ2-3; 9 nucleotides align to TRBD2. Germline lookup yields CDR1 SGHDT and CDR2 YYEEEE. This CDR3 region has 16 residues. After removal of 4 bases from V and 5 bases from J, the junction contained 11 bases not matched to a gene. In DNA form, the CDR3 reads TGTGCCAGCAGCCGTACCGCGGGGGGGCCAGGAGATACGCAGTATTTT. It is translated as CASSRTAGGPGDTQYF.

This clone appeared a single time. V and J are TRBV15 and TRBJ1-2; D uncertain. Germline V CDR1 and CDR2: LNHNV, YYDKDF (reference sequence). V was cut by 0 bases and J by 5 bases, with 16 bases left in between. The CDR3 runs to 16 residues. The CDR3 coding sequence is TGTGCCACCAGCAGAGATCCGCCTTACCGGGGATATGGCTACACCTTC. Protein: CATSRDPPYRGYGYTF.